This T cell receptor beta chain was found in a study of blood T cell repertoires in COVID-19. Source study methods: Researchers report that nucleated cell counts were estimated from reference gene primer amplification. Sequencing was performed with immunoSEQ multiplex PCR; in TCRdb, only in-frame clones are kept and a portion is missing. Clone size and the V and J calls come from that table; the DNA yielded D and trimming. Of approximately 440,000 clones in the sample, 90% are singletons; the top ten hold roughly 0.66%. Germline V gene data show CDR1 as SGDLS and CDR2 as YYNGEE. The germline V and J ends were trimmed by 4 bases and 3 bases, with 22 bases remaining between them. The CDR3 spans 17 residues. Assignments of participants to cohorts depended upon their own reported clinical history.

V usage is TRBV9 and J usage is TRBJ1-1, with D possibly TRBD1 on 5 matching bases. The sample consisted of PBMCs or T cells enriched from blood (not recorded which). The receptor's source is a man aged 18 to 30 who had recovered from COVID-19. The CDR3 loop reads CASSPSGGGVRDTEAFF. The CDR3 region has the DNA TGTGCCAGCAGCCCCTCGGGGGGGGGAGTTAGGGACACTGAAGCTTTCTTT.